This T cell receptor (beta chain) originates from a study of T cell responses to AZD1222 COVID-19 vaccine. Whole-study context: Samples with a second dose at about 4 or about 12 weeks were pooled together.

Germline trimming cut 5 bases from V and 4 bases from J; bases unmatched to any gene: 8. The V gene's germline CDR1 is SGHNT and CDR2 YENEEA. CDR3 length equals 17 residues. Sequencing was performed with immunoSEQ multiplex PCR; in TCRdb, only in-frame clones are kept and a portion is missing. The repertoire holds more than 110,000 clones, 93% seen once, with about 5.1% in the top ten. Notes on the study in general: Only five to seven AZD1222 recipients tested seropositive at baseline.

Concerning this clone itself: Antigen specificity is unknown.

This specimen consisted of peripheral blood, obtained on day 0 of AZD1222 vaccination. The source is an adult in good health. V is TRBV11-3 and J is TRBJ2-5, with 15 bases lining up with TRBD2. The CDR3 bases are TGTGCCAGCAGCACTGGACTAGCGGGAGGGAGAGGAGAGACCCAGTACTTC. It yields the protein CASSTGLAGGRGETQYF.